Following are 27 T cell receptor beta chains from one sample sequenced in a study of T cell changes during pregnancy in multiple sclerosis. Measured with immunoSEQ multiplex PCR; TCRdb has only the in-frame clones, and not every one. The sample shows about 39,000 clones, around four fifths of them seen only once. The starting material was CD4+ T cells from peripheral blood mononuclear cells, obtained before pregnancy. The receptors were sampled from a female donor with multiple sclerosis, enrolled in a pregnancy study.

This clone was picked up a small number of times. V and J are TRBV18 and TRBJ1-1, with D perhaps TRBD1 (6 bases). The length of the CDR3 is 16 residues. V was pared by 1 base and J by 4 bases, with 16 bases between. In germline, CDR1 is KGHSH, CDR2 LQKENI. This CDR3 is CASSPRSGVESTEAFF. CDR3 nucleotides: TGTGCCAGCTCACCACGATCAGGGGTCGAGAGCACTGAAGCTTTCTTT.

V is TRBV15 and J is TRBJ2-5, with TRBD2 identical over 7 bases. With 4 bases clipped from V and 4 bases from J, the junction kept 9 bases outside the gene matches. Germline values: CDR1 LNHNV, CDR2 YYDKDF (reference sequence). CDR3 length: 15 amino acids. The CDR3 nucleotides read TGTGCCACCAGCATTAGGTCGGGAGGTGGAGAGACCCAGTACTTC. Its translation: CATSIRSGGGETQYF. Supplemented by reference TRBV15 and TRBJ2-5, the full variable domain reads DAMVIQNPRYQVTQFGKPVTLSCSQTLNHNVMYWYQQKSSQAPKLLFHYYDKDFNNEADTPDNFQSRRPNTSFCFLDIRSPGLGDTAMYLCATSIRSGGGETQYFGPGTRLLVL.

This clone was observed a single time. The V and J genes are TRBV6-6 and TRBJ2-4; 7 bases align to TRBD2. The CDR3 loop spans 16 amino acids. Germline V gene sequence: CDR1 MNHNY, CDR2 SVGAGI (reference sequence). The junction had 8 bases not matched to a gene; V was cut back by 6 bases and J by 0 bases. The CDR3 protein is CASSPRGVLAKNIQYF. CDR3 DNA: TGTGCCAGCAGCCCCCGGGGGGTTCTAGCCAAAAACATTCAGTACTTC.

The rearrangement joins TRBV11-2 to TRBJ2-7; possible D gene TRBD1, 6 bases. V lost 5 bases and J lost 3, with 26 bases in between. The CDR3 is 18 amino acids. Looked up from germline, CDR1 is SGHAT and CDR2 is FQNNGV. The CDR3 sequence: CASSPISRDKNQIYEQYF. CDR3 DNA: TGTGCCAGCAGCCCCATTTCCCGGGACAAGAATCAAATCTACGAGCAGTACTTC.

The rearrangement links TRBV28 to TRBJ1-2; TRBD1 might be the D (5 bases). This CDR3 contains 13 residues. Looked up from germline, CDR1 is MDHEN and CDR2 is SYDVKM. V lost 7 bases to trimming and J lost 5 bases, with 14 bases between them. CDR3 sequence (DNA): TGTGCCAGCAATCCGCAGGACAAGTATGGCTACACCTTC. As protein: CASNPQDKYGYTF.

This chain connects TRBV2 to TRBJ2-7, with 7 bases matching TRBD1. V lost 0 bases, J lost 5 bases, and 19 bases stayed unmatched. The CDR3 covers 19 residues. Germline V gives CDR1 SNHLY, CDR2 FYNNEI. As DNA, the CDR3 is TGTGCCAGCAGTGAAGCCCTCTTAGCAGGTGACAGGGTGAATCACGAGCAGTACTTC. Protein sequence: CASSEALLAGDRVNHEQYF.

The chain links TRBV7-2 to TRBJ2-1; 9 bases are shared with TRBD2. V lost 2 bases, J lost 7 bases, and 6 bases stayed unmatched. CDR1 is SGHTA and CDR2 is FQGNSA in the germline V gene. The CDR3 has 15 residues. The CDR3 loop is CASSLKASGVNEQFF. CDR3 in DNA: TGTGCCAGCAGCTTAAAGGCTAGCGGGGTTAATGAGCAGTTCTTC.

CDR3 in amino acids: CASSPHSSYNEQFF. For the CDR3, the DNA is TGTGCCAGCAGCCCCCACAGCTCCTACAATGAGCAGTTCTTC. The chain links TRBV7-3 to TRBJ2-1; D gene uncertain. The V gene's germline CDR1 is SGHTA and CDR2 FQGTGA. The length of the CDR3 is 14 residues. Trimming stripped 5 bases from V and 0 bases from J, with 8 bases between.

This clone appeared once. The chain joins TRBV2 to TRBJ1-2; D perhaps matches TRBD1 (6 bases). The CDR3 totals 15 residues. The ends were cut back, 2 bases at V and 3 bases at J, with 13 bases in the middle. Per germline, CDR1 SNHLY and CDR2 FYNNEI. CDR3 sequence (DNA): TGTGCCAGCAGTGAAATTGGCAGGGGAGACTATGGCTACACCTTC. Translation gives CASSEIGRGDYGYTF. Full variable domain (remainder filled in from reference TRBV2 and TRBJ1-2): EPEVTQTPSHQVTQMGQEVILRCVPISNHLYFYWYRQILGQKVEFLVSFYNNEISEKSEIFDDQFSVERPDGSNFTLKIRSTKLEDSAMYFCASSEIGRGDYGYTFGSGTRLTVV.

The V and J genes are TRBV5-6 and TRBJ2-5; TRBD2 might be the D (5 bases). Germline CDR1 SGHDT, CDR2 YYEEEE. This CDR3 is built from 14 residues. V was pared by 5 bases and J by 3 bases, with 14 bases between. The CDR3 bases are TGTGCCAGCAGGTCGTTGTGGCGGGAAGAGACCCAGTACTTC. It encodes CASRSLWREETQYF.

The rearrangement uses TRBV4-3 and TRBJ2-7; 7 nucleotides line up with TRBD2. Germline assignment: CDR1 LGHNA and CDR2 YSLEER. This CDR3 region has 16 residues. After removal of 4 bases from V and 4 bases from J, the junction contained 13 bases not matched to a gene. Written as DNA, the CDR3 is TGCGCCAGCAGCCCCCGGGCGGGGGTTGGCTCGTACGAGCAGTACTTC. Its translation: CASSPRAGVGSYEQYF.

V gene TRBV23-1 combines with J gene TRBJ1-6, with a possible D match to TRBD1 (6 bases). TRBV23-1 is an ORF, with its function uncertain. Deletions cut 3 bases from V and 4 bases from J, with 25 bases between. The CDR3 is made up of 20 amino acids. In DNA, the CDR3 is TGCGCCAGCAGTCACCTCCGACAGGACCCTATATATCCGTATAATTCACCCCTCCACTTT. It is translated as CASSHLRQDPIYPYNSPLHF.

The genes are TRBV18 and TRBJ2-7; D perhaps matches TRBD1 (7 bases). The CDR3 consists of 16 residues. Trimming pared 6 bases from V and 6 bases from J, leaving 24 bases between. The V gene's germline CDR1 is KGHSH and CDR2 LQKENI. CDR3 in DNA: TGTGCCAGCTCGACAGAGTACAGGGGAGGATATGGCGAGCAGTACTTC. Encoded protein: CASSTEYRGGYGEQYF.

V gene TRBV6-6 combines with J gene TRBJ1-2, with 7 bases identical to TRBD1. The CDR3 runs to 15 residues. Per germline, CDR1 MNHNY and CDR2 SVGAGI (reference sequence). The junction had 6 bases not matched to a gene; V was cut back by 2 bases and J by 3 bases. This CDR3 is CASSYRYTGDYGYTF. The CDR3 DNA sequence: TGTGCCAGCAGTTACCGATACACAGGGGACTATGGCTACACCTTC.

The chain links TRBV4-3 to TRBJ2-6, with TRBD2 as a possible D gene (6 bases). Germline lookup yields CDR1 LGHNA and CDR2 YSLEER. CDR3 size: 16 residues. V lost 1 base, J lost 0 bases, and 7 bases lay in between. The CDR3 sequence: CASSQGEVSGANVLTF. CDR3 coding DNA: TGCGCCAGCAGCCAAGGGGAGGTCTCTGGGGCCAACGTCCTGACTTTC.

This chain links TRBV9 with TRBJ2-3; D may be TRBD2 (5 bases). The CDR3 is made up of 13 amino acids. Trimming stripped 3 bases from V and 3 bases from J, with 8 bases between. Germline lookup yields CDR1 SGDLS and CDR2 YYNGEE. This CDR3 is CASSERLTDTQYF. CDR3 coding DNA: TGTGCCAGCAGCGAGAGACTAACAGATACGCAGTATTTT.

For this clone: Other nucleotide sequences in the sample specify the same CDR3. The rearrangement joins TRBV7-3 to TRBJ1-2; tentatively, D is TRBD1 (6 bases). The length of the CDR3 is 13 residues. Germline loops: CDR1 SGHTA, CDR2 FQGTGA. V lost 5 bases, J lost 2 bases, and 9 bases lay in between. The CDR3 sequence is CASSPQGNYGYTF. The CDR3 bases are TGTGCCAGCAGCCCACAGGGCAACTATGGCTACACCTTC.

The V gene is TRBV27, the J gene TRBJ1-1, with TRBD1 identical over 12 bases. Germline loops: CDR1 MNHEY, CDR2 SMNVEV (reference sequence). Germline trimming cut 3 bases from V and 7 bases from J; bases unmatched to any gene: 6. The CDR3 runs 15 residues. The CDR3 coding sequence is TGTGCCAGCAGTTTTGGGGACAGGGGGCATCTTGAAGCTTTCTTT. Translated, it gives CASSFGDRGHLEAFF.

The V gene is TRBV18, the J gene TRBJ2-3; D may be TRBD2 (5 bases). The V gene's germline CDR1 is KGHSH and CDR2 LQKENI. The length of the CDR3 is 14 residues. V dropped 3 bases and J dropped 5 bases, with 12 bases sitting between them. CDR3 DNA: TGTGCCAGCTCACCGCCTAGCATTTTAGATACGCAGTATTTT. This encodes CASSPPSILDTQYF.

This chain links TRBV14 with TRBJ2-1, with 8 bases identical to TRBD1. Losses at the gene ends were 0 bases for V and 6 bases for J; bases not matched to a gene: 10. Germline CDR1 and CDR2: SGHDN and FVKESK. This CDR3 is built from 17 residues. CDR3 nucleotide sequence: TGTGCCAGCAGCCAAGACCTCTACCGGGACAGGTCCAATGAGCAGTTCTTC. Amino acid sequence: CASSQDLYRDRSNEQFF.

The chain joins TRBV6-1 to TRBJ1-2, with no clear D. Germline-derived CDR1 and CDR2 are MNHNS and SASEGT. Trimming stripped 2 bases from V and 5 bases from J, with 12 bases between. CDR3 length equals 14 residues. Here the CDR3 reads CASSELLQPYGYTF. The CDR3 region has the DNA TGTGCCAGCAGTGAACTATTACAGCCTTATGGCTACACCTTC.

The CDR3 region has the DNA TGTGCCAGCAGTGACCAGGACAGGACTAACTATGGCTACACCTTC. It specifies CASSDQDRTNYGYTF. V is TRBV25-1 and J is TRBJ1-2; 7 bases match TRBD1. Germline values: CDR1 MGHDK, CDR2 SYGVNS. The J segment lost 0 bases and the V segment lost 3 bases, leaving 4 bases of the junction unmatched. This CDR3 comprises 15 residues.

The chain links TRBV19 to TRBJ2-7, with TRBD1 matching over 8 bases. Germline V gene data show CDR1 as LNHDA and CDR2 as SQIVND (reference sequence). V was pared by 6 bases and J by 3 bases, with 13 bases of the junction left unmatched. CDR3 length: 16 amino acids. The CDR3 reads CASRGSPTGGFYEQYF. For the CDR3, the DNA is TGTGCCAGTAGGGGGTCGCCTACAGGGGGTTTCTACGAGCAGTACTTC. Full variable domain (outside the CDR3, taken from reference TRBV19 and TRBJ2-7): DGGITQSPKYLFRKEGQNVTLSCEQNLNHDAMYWYRQDPGQGLRLIYYSQIVNDFQKGDIAEGYSVSREKKESFPLTVTSAQKNPTAFYLCASRGSPTGGFYEQYFGPGTRLTVT.

The chain combines TRBV30 with TRBJ1-2, with TRBD1 as a possible D gene (5 bases). The CDR3 extends over 13 amino acids. The germline gives CDR1 GTSNPN, CDR2 SVGIG (reference sequence). Trimming left V 4 bases short and J 3 bases short, with 12 bases between. CDR3 DNA sequence: TGTGCCTGGAAACCGAAGGGGTACTATGGCTACACCTTC. Translation: CAWKPKGYYGYTF.

The chain combines TRBV23-1 with TRBJ1-5; D is unclear. TRBV23-1 has ORF status, its function being uncertain. V lost 4 bases to trimming and J lost 5 bases, with 15 bases between them. CDR3 length: 15 amino acids. Here the CDR3 DNA reads TGCGCCAGCAGTCGAGAGGAGGAGAGGCATCAGCCCCAGCATTTT. It codes for CASSREEERHQPQHF.

The chain couples TRBV7-3 to TRBJ1-2; D unresolved. The CDR3 spans 16 residues. From germline, CDR1 is SGHTA and CDR2 FQGTGA. V shed 0 bases and J shed 9 bases, with 20 bases lying between them. CDR3 DNA: TGTGCCAGCAGCTTAACCCCCCGGGATAGCGTTGAGAGCTACACCTTC. Translating gives CASSLTPRDSVESYTF.

V and J are TRBV27 and TRBJ2-3; D call uncertain. Germline V gene lookup returns CDR1 MNHEY and CDR2 SMNVEV (reference sequence). The CDR3 spans 14 residues. V was trimmed by 3 bases and J by 8 bases, leaving 15 bases between them. Written as DNA, the CDR3 is TGTGCCAGCAGTTTCCGTCAGGCCCTGGGTACGCAGTATTTT. Protein product: CASSFRQALGTQYF.